This T cell receptor beta chain originates from a study of T cells in localized non-small cell lung cancer. Study-level findings and limits: T cell clonality was highest in uninvolved adjacent lung, above tumor. A median approximately 60 of the top 100 tumor clones appeared in adjacent lung. An association was observed between higher blood T cell density and longer overall survival. Owing to sequencing of a solitary tumor region, heterogeneity cannot be discounted.

This clone was seen only once. What it binds is not known. Profiling relied on immunoSEQ multiplex PCR, and the TCRdb table lists in-frame clones only, not all of them. The table records about 70,000 clones, approximately 87% of them present only once. This TCR was sampled from a male donor older than 55 with stage III squamous cell lung carcinoma. This specimen consisted of peripheral blood, obtained before any cancer treatment.

Here the CDR3 DNA reads TGTGCCAGCAGCTTGGCACGTAGGGGCACTGAAGCTTTCTTT. It translates to CASSLARRGTEAFF. V usage is TRBV5-4 and J usage is TRBJ1-1, with a weak D call TRBD1 (5 bases). This CDR3 region has 14 residues. CDR1 and CDR2 (germline): SGHNT, YYREEE (reference sequence). Trimming stripped 0 bases from V and 4 bases from J, with 10 bases between.